This passage covers 10 T cell receptor beta chains from one sample sequenced in a study of blood T cell repertoires in COVID-19. Only in-frame clones appear in the TCRdb table, and some are missing; sequencing was by immunoSEQ multiplex PCR. The table has over 250,000 clones, 65% to 90% seen once. Sequencing used peripheral blood. These receptors were obtained from a man aged 50 to 59 with active or convalescent COVID-19.

The rearrangement links TRBV6-1 to TRBJ1-2; no reliable D call. V was clipped by 7 bases and J by 2 bases, with 5 bases between them. The CDR3 loop spans 11 amino acids. From germline, CDR1 is MNHNS and CDR2 SASEGT. For the CDR3, the DNA is TGTGCCAGCACTAACAACTATGGCTACACCTTC. Its protein product is CASTNNYGYTF.

This chain links TRBV30 with TRBJ1-4; D not certain. Germline loops: CDR1 GTSNPN, CDR2 SVGIG (reference sequence). Between the trimmed V and J ends, which lost 2 bases and 0 bases, there was a span of 10 bases. CDR3 length equals 15 residues. CDR3 nucleotides: TGTGCCTGGAGTACCGGGGTTACAACTAATGAAAAACTGTTTTTT. Translating it yields CAWSTGVTTNEKLFF.

The chain has TRBV27 and TRBJ2-1, with a weak D call TRBD1 (5 bases). The CDR3 has 13 amino acids. The V gene's germline CDR1 is MNHEY and CDR2 SMNVEV (reference sequence). Trimming pared 9 bases from V and 4 bases from J, leaving 13 bases between. The CDR3, as DNA: TGTGCCAGTGGACAAGGAGCGTACAATGAGCAGTTCTTC. It yields the protein CASGQGAYNEQFF.

The V and J genes are TRBV30 and TRBJ1-4; D is uncertain. V dropped 0 bases and J dropped 4 bases, with 9 bases sitting between them. In germline, CDR1 is GTSNPN, CDR2 SVGIG (reference sequence). The CDR3 contains 14 residues. The CDR3 here is CAWSVKLVNEKLFF. In nucleotides, the CDR3 is TGTGCCTGGAGTGTAAAATTAGTTAATGAAAAACTGTTTTTT. The variable domain in full, with the rest retrieved from reference TRBV30 and TRBJ1-4, is SQTIHQWPATLVQPVGSPLSLECTVEGTSNPNLYWYRQAAGRGLQLLFYSVGIGQISSEVPQNLSASRPQDRQFILSSKKLLLSDSGFYLCAWSVKLVNEKLFFGSGTQLSVL.

This chain links TRBV6-5 with TRBJ1-1, with D perhaps TRBD1 (5 bases). V was cut by 5 bases and J by 10 bases, with 14 bases left in between. Looked up from germline, CDR1 is MNHEY and CDR2 is SVGAGI. The CDR3 contains 12 residues. The CDR3 spells CASSPGQGGAFF. The CDR3 coding sequence is TGTGCCAGCAGTCCCGGGCAGGGCGGAGCTTTCTTT.

This clone was picked up a small number of times. This sequence joins TRBV5-6 and TRBJ2-6; 14 bases are shared with TRBD2. Looked up from germline, CDR1 is SGHDT and CDR2 is YYEEEE. The length of the CDR3 is 18 residues. V trimming: 4 bases; J trimming: 3 bases; junction bases outside the gene matches: 6. CDR3 protein: CASSRPTSGRVGANVLTF. In DNA form, the CDR3 reads TGTGCCAGCAGCCGCCCGACTAGCGGGAGGGTTGGGGCCAACGTCCTGACTTTC.

J is TRBJ2-5 and V is TRBV7-2; 8 positions agree with TRBD2. Per germline, CDR1 SGHTA and CDR2 FQGNSA. The J segment lost 5 bases and the V segment lost 6 bases, leaving 5 bases of the junction unmatched. The CDR3 sequence is 13 residues long. For the CDR3, the DNA is TGTGCCAGCAGTCGGGAGGGGGGGGAGACCCAGTACTTC. Translated: CASSREGGETQYF.

The chain couples TRBV24-1 to TRBJ2-5; D uncertain. V was clipped by 4 bases and J by 2 bases, with 13 bases between them. This CDR3 region has 15 residues. Germline V gives CDR1 KGHDR, CDR2 SFDVKD. This CDR3 is CATSDPTVSQETQYF. The CDR3 nucleotides read TGTGCCACCAGTGACCCTACGGTGAGTCAAGAGACCCAGTACTTC.

This chain joins TRBV4-2 and TRBJ2-2; D might be TRBD2 (6 bases). The V end was cut by 4 bases, the J end by 8 bases, with 14 bases between. The germline V gene has CDR1 LGHNA and CDR2 YNFKEQ. The CDR3 is 14 residues long. The CDR3 loop is CASSPRDGGGELFF. The CDR3 DNA follows: TGTGCCAGCAGCCCAAGGGACGGAGGGGGGGAGCTGTTTTTT.

This clone was seen a single time. The gene calls are TRBV7-8 and TRBJ2-1; D is perhaps TRBD1 (6 bases). Germline loops: CDR1 SGHVS, CDR2 FQNEAQ. The CDR3 spans 15 residues. The V end was cut by 2 bases, the J end by 8 bases, with 16 bases between. The CDR3 is CASSLNRGSPHEQFF. CDR3 bases: TGTGCCAGCAGCTTAAATAGGGGGTCACCCCATGAGCAGTTCTTC.